Sequencing of this T cell receptor beta chain was carried out in a study of T-cell reconstitution after alpha-beta-depleted transplantation in children. Study-level points and caveats: Hyperexpanded clones declined; after one year, newly produced T cells mostly supplied diversity. Diversity of TCRbeta at day 60 was high in some patients, arising from surviving recipient T cells and thymic progenitors. Reports say that about two months after transplant, the alpha-beta T cells came out of several hundred graft clones that had expanded.

This clonotype was counted at least ten times. As yet, its antigen is unknown. As it was prepared, the TCRbeta library received unique molecular identifiers. One entry per CDR3 protein, called by TCRdb with MiXCR from the PCR reads. The table shows around 250,000 distinct CDR3 sequences, with under 9.5% occurring only once. The receptor was derived from a male patient between 10 and 17 years old who had a stem cell transplant for acute lymphoblastic leukemia, so the T cells may come from the graft donor. This specimen was PBMCs, mostly from graft donor cells, taken 180 days after TCRalphabeta/CD19-depleted stem cell transplant.

The CDR3 region is CASSLDPERNEQYF. The CDR3 bases are TGCGCCAGCAGCTTGGATCCTGAGAGGAACGAGCAGTACTTC. This rearrangement joins TRBV5-1 to TRBJ2-7; D call uncertain. Per germline, CDR1 SGHRS and CDR2 YFSETQ. The CDR3 extends over 14 amino acids. Trimming cost V 0 bases and J 5 bases, with 12 bases left between them.